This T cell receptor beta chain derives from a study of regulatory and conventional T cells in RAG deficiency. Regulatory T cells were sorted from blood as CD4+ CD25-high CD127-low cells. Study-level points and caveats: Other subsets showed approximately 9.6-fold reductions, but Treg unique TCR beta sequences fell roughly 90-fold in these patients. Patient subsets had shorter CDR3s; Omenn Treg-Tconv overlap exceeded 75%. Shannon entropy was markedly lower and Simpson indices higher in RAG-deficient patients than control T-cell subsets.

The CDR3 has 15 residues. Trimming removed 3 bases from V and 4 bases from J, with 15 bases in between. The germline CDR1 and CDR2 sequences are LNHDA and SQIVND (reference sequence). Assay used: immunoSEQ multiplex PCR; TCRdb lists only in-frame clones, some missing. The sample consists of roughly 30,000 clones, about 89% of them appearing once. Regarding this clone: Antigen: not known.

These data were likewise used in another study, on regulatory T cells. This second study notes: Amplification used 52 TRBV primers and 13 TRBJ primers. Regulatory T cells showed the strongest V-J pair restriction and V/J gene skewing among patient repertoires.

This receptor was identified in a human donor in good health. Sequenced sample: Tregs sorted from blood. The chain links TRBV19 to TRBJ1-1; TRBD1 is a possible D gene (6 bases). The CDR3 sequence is CASSIKTGPSTEAFF. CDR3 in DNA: TGTGCCAGTAGTATCAAGACAGGCCCGAGCACTGAAGCTTTCTTT.